This T cell receptor beta chain was sequenced for a study of OX40 agonist ivuxolimab in advanced cancers. About the study: The patients' treatment was ivuxolimab, an agonistic anti-OX40 (CD134) antibody.

The V gene end was trimmed by 7 bases and the J gene end by 5 bases; junction bases not matched to a gene: 13. The germline CDR1 and CDR2 sequences are WSHSY and SAAADI. The CDR3 length is 15 residues. Method: immunoSEQ multiplex PCR; TCRdb's copy keeps in-frame clones and lacks some. The table includes roughly 42,000 clones, roughly nine tenths detected once. Researchers took blood at baseline, on cycle 4 day 1, and on cycle 7 day 1. Study findings and constraints: Mean expanded clone counts were higher in CD8+ than CD4+ T cells. At doses 0.1 to 3.0 mg/kg, CD4+ and CD8+ clones expanded.

Regarding this clone: No antigen is known for it.

Source: CD4+ or CD8+ T cells sorted from blood, taken in a trial of the OX40 agonist ivuxolimab. This receptor was identified in an adult with an advanced solid tumor such as melanoma, head and neck, liver or kidney cancer. The chain joins TRBV10-2 to TRBJ2-5; 7 nucleotides agree with TRBD1. The CDR3 nucleotides are TGCGCCAGCACAAGTTTTGAGGGGGCGAGGGAGACCCAGTACTTC. Translating gives CASTSFEGARETQYF.